This TCR beta chain was found in a study of T-cell memory formation after mild COVID-19. At the level of the study: TCR clusters showed largely donor specificity. General observations from the study: Within pre-infection memory, some responding clones were found, suggesting cross-reactive memory joined.

In its sample, this clonotype was seen many times. Its antigen is as yet unknown. TCR alpha and TCR beta cDNA libraries with sample barcodes and UMIs came from 5'RACE using constant-segment primers. TCRdb recomputed calls from the 5' RACE reads with MiXCR, one row per CDR3 protein. The sample comprises 30,000 to 45,000 distinct CDR3 sequences, around 10% of which are singletons, and approximately 28% rests with the top ten. The CDR3 has 15 residues. With 5 bases clipped from V and 6 bases from J, the junction kept 5 bases outside the gene matches. Germline values: CDR1 SEHNR, CDR2 FQNEAQ (reference sequence).

The sequence was obtained from a man aged 18 to 29 who had mild COVID-19 (a few samples of this study predate the infection). Cell type and time point are not known. The sample consisted of PBMCs or a T cell subset sorted from them (not recorded which). The chain combines TRBV7-9 with TRBJ2-1; 12 bases map to TRBD2. The CDR3 DNA sequence: TGTGCCAGCAGCGCCACTAGCGGGGGGCCCAATGAGCAGTTCTTC. Its protein product is CASSATSGGPNEQFF. Based on the CDR3 plus reference TRBV7-9 and TRBJ2-1, the full variable domain is DTGVSQNPRHKITKRGQNVTFRCDPISEHNRLYWYRQTLGQGPEFLTYFQNEAQLEKSRLLSDRFSAERPKGSFSTLEIQRTEQGDSAMYLCASSATSGGPNEQFFGPGTRLTVL.